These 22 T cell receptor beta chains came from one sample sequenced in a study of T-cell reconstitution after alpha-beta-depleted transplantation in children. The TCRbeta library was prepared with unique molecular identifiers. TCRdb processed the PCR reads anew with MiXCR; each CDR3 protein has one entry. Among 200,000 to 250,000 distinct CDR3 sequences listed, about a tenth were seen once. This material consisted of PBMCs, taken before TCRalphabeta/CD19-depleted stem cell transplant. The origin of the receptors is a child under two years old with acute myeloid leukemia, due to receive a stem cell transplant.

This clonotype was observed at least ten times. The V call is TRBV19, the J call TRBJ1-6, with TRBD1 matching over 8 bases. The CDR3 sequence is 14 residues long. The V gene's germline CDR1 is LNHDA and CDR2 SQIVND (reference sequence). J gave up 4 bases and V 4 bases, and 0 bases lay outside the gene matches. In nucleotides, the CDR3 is TGTGCCAGTAGTAACAGGGGGTATAATTCACCCCTCCACTTT. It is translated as CASSNRGYNSPLHF.

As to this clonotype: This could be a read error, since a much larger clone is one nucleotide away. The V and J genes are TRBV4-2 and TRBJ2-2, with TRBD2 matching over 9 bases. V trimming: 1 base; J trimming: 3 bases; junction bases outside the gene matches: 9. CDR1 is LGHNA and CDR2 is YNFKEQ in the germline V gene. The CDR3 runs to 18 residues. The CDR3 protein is CASSQVTRGRVYTGELFF. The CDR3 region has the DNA TGTGCCAGCAGCCAAGTTACTCGCGGGAGGGTCTACACCGGGGAGCTGTTTTTT.

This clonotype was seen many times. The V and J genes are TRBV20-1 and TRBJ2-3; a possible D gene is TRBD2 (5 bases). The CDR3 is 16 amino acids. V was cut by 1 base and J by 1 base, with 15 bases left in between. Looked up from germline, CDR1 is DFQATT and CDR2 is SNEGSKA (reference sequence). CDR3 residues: CSARVGLAVGTDTQYF. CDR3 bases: TGCAGTGCTAGAGTGGGCCTAGCAGTCGGCACAGATACGCAGTATTTT.

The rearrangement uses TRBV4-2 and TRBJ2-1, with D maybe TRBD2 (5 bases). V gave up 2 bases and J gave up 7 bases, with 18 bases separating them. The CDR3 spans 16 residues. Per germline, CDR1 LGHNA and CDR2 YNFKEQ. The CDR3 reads CASSQFSGPRRNEQFF. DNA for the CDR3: TGTGCCAGCAGCCAATTTTCGGGCCCGCGGAGGAATGAGCAGTTCTTC.

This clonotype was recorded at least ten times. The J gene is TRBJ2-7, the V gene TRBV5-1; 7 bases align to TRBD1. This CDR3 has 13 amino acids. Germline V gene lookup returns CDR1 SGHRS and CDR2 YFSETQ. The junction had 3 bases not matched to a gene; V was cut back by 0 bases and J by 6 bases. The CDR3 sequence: CASSLGQGLEQYF. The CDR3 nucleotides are TGCGCCAGCAGCTTGGGACAGGGTCTCGAGCAGTACTTC.

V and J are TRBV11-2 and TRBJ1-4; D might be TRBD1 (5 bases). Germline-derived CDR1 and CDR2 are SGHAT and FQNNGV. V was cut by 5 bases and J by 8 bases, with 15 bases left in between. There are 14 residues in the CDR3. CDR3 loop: CASSPGGGIEKLFF. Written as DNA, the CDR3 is TGTGCCAGCAGCCCCGGGGGAGGTATCGAAAAACTGTTTTTT. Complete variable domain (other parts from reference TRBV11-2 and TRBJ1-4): EAGVAQSPRYKIIEKRQSVAFWCNPISGHATLYWYQQILGQGPKLLIQFQNNGVVDDSQLPKDRFSAERLKGVDSTLKIQPAKLEDSAVYLCASSPGGGIEKLFFGSGTQLSVL.

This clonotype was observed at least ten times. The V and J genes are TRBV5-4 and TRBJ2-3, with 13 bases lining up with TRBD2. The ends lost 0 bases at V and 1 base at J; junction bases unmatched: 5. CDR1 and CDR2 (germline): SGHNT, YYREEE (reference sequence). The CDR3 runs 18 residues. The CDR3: CASSLGTSGGRGTDTQYF. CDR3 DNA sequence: TGTGCCAGCAGCTTGGGGACTAGCGGGGGAAGGGGCACAGATACGCAGTATTTT.

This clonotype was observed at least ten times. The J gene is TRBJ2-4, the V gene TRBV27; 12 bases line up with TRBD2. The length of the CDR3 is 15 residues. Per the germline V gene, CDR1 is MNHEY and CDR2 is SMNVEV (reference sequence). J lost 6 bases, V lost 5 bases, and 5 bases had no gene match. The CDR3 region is CASSLLTSGRNIQYF. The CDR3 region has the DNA TGTGCCAGCAGTCTCCTGACTAGCGGGAGAAACATTCAGTACTTC.

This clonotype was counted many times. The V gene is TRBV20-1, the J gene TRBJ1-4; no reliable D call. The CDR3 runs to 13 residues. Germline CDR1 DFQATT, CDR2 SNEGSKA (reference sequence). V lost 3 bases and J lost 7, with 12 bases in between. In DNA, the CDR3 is TGCAGTGCTAGTGAGGGAGGGAGTGAAAAACTGTTTTTT. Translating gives CSASEGGSEKLFF.

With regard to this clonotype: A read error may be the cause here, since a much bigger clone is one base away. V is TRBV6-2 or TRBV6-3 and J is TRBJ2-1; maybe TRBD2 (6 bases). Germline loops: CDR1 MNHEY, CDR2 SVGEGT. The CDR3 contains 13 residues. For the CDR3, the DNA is TGTGTCAGCAGTCCGGGGACTTACAATGAGCAGTTCTTC. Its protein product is CVSSPGTYNEQFF.

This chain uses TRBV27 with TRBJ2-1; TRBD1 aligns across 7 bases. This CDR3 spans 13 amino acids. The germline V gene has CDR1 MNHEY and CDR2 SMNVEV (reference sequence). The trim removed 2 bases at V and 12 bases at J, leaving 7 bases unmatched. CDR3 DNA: TGTGCCAGCAGTTTACCCCCGGGACAGAGGCAGTTCTTC. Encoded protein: CASSLPPGQRQFF.

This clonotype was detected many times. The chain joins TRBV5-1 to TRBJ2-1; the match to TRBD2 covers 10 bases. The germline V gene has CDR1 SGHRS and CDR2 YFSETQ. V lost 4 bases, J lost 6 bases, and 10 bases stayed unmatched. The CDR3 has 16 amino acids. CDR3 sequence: CASSRPTSGYGNEQFF. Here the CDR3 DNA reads TGCGCCAGCAGCCGCCCGACTAGCGGGTACGGCAATGAGCAGTTCTTC.

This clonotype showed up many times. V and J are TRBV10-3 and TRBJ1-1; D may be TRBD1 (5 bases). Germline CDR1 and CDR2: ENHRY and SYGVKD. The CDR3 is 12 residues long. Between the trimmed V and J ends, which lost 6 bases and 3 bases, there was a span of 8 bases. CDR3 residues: CAIRQGDTEAFF. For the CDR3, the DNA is TGTGCCATCAGGCAGGGTGACACTGAAGCTTTCTTT.

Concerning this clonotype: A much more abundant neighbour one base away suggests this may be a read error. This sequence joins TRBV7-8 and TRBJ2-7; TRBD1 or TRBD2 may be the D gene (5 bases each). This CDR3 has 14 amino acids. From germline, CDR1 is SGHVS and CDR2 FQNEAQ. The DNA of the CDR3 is TGTGCCAGCCGCTTAGTGGGACGCGACTACGAGCAGTACTTC. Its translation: CASRLVGRDYEQYF.

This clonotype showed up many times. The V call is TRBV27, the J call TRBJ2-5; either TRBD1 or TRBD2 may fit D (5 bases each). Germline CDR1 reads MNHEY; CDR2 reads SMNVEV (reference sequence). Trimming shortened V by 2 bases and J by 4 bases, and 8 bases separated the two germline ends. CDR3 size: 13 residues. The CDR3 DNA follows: TGTGCCAGCAGTTTAACCGGGACAGAGACCCAGTACTTC. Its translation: CASSLTGTETQYF.

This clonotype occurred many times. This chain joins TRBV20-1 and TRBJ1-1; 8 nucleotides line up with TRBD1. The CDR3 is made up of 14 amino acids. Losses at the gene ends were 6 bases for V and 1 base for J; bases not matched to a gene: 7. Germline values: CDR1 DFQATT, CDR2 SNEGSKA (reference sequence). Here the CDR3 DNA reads TGCAGTGCAAGGGGGGGGACAGGGAACACTGAAGCTTTCTTT. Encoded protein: CSARGGTGNTEAFF.

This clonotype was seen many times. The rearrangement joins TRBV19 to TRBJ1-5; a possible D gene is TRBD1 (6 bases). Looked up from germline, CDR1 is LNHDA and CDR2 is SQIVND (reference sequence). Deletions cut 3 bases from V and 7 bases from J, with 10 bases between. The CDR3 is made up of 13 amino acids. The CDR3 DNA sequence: TGTGCCAGTAGTATGGGGGCTTCACAGCCCCAGCATTTT. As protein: CASSMGASQPQHF.

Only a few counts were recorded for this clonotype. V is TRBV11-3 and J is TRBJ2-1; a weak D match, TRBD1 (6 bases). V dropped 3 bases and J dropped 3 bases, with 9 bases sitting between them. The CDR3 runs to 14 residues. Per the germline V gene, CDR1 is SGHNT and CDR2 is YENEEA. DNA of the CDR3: TGTGCCAGCAGCTTGCAGGGGTTCTACAATGAGCAGTTCTTC. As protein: CASSLQGFYNEQFF.

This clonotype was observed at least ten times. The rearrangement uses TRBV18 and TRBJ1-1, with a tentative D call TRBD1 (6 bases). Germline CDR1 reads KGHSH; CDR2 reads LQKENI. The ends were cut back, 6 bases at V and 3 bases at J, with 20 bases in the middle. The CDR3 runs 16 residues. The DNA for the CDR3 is TGTGCCAGCTCCCTGAATAGGAGGACAGAACACACTGAAGCTTTCTTT. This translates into CASSLNRRTEHTEAFF.

CDR3 region: CSVESVQGVEYEQYF. The DNA of the CDR3 is TGCAGCGTTGAATCGGTCCAGGGGGTTGAGTACGAGCAGTACTTC. The chain joins TRBV29-1 to TRBJ2-7, with 7 bases identical to TRBD1. This CDR3 has 15 residues. The germline CDR1 and CDR2 sequences are SQVTM and ANQGSEA. Trimming took 2 bases from V and 4 from J; bases not matched to a gene: 11.

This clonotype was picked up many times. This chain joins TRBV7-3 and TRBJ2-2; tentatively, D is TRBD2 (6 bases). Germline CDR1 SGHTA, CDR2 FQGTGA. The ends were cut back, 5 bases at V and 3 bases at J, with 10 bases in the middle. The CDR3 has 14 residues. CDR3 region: CASSRSGYTGELFF. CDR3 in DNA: TGTGCCAGCAGCCGGAGCGGGTACACCGGGGAGCTGTTTTTT.

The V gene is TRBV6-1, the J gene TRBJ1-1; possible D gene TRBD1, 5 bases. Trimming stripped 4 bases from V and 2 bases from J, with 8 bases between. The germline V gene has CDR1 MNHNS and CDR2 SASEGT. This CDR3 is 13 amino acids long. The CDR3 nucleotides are TGTGCCAGCAGTGCGACAGCAAACACTGAAGCTTTCTTT. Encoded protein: CASSATANTEAFF.